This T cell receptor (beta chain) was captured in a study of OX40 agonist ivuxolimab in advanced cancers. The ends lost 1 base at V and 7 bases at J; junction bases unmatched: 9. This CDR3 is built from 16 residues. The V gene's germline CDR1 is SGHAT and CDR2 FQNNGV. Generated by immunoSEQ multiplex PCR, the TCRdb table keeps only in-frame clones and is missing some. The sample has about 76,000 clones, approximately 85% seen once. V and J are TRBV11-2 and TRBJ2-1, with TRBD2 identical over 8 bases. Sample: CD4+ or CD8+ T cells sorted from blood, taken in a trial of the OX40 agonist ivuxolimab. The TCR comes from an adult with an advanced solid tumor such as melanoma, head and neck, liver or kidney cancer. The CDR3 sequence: CASSLASASGFNEQFF. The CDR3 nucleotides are TGTGCCAGCAGCTTAGCATCGGCTAGCGGGTTTAATGAGCAGTTCTTC.